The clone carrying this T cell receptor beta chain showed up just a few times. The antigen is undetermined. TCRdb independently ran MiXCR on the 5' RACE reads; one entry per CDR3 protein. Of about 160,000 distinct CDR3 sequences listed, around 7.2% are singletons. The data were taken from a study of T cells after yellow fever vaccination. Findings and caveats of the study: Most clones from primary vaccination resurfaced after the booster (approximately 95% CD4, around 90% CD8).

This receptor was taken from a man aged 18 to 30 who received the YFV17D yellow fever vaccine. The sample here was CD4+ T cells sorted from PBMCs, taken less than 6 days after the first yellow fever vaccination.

This CDR3 is CASSLGGLLGYIYEQYF. CDR3 nucleotide sequence: TGTGCCAGCAGCCTTGGGGGCCTTCTGGGCTACATCTACGAGCAGTACTTC. The rearrangement uses TRBV5-5 and TRBJ2-7; maybe TRBD1 (6 bases). V gave up 4 bases and J gave up 3 bases, with 23 bases separating them. Germline CDR1 reads SGHKS; CDR2 reads YYEKEE (reference sequence). The CDR3 has 17 residues. Combining the CDR3 with reference TRBV5-5 and TRBJ2-7 gives the whole variable domain DAGVTQSPTHLIKTRGQQVTLRCSPISGHKSVSWYQQVLGQGPQFIFQYYEKEERGRGNFPDRFSARQFPNYSSELNVNALLLGDSALYLCASSLGGLLGYIYEQYFGPGTRLTVT.